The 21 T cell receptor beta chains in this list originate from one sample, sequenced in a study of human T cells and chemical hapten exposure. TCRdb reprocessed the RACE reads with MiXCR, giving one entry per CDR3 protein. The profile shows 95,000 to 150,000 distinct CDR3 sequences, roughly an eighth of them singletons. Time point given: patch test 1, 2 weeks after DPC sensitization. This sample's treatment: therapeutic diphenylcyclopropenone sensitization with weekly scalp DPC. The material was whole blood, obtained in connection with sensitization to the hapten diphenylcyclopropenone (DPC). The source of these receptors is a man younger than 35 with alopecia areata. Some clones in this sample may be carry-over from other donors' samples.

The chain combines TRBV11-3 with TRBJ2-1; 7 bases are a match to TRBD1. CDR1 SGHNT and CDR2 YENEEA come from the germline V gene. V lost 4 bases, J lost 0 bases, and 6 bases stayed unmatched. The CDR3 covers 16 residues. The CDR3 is CASSSTGPSSYNEQFF. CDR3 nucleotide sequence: TGTGCCAGCAGCTCGACAGGGCCGAGCTCCTACAATGAGCAGTTCTTC.

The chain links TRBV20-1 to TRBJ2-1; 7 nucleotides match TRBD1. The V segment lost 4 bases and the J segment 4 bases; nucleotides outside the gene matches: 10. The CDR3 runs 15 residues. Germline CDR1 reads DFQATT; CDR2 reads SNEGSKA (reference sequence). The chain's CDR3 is CSAKGPGQIYNEQFF. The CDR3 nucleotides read TGCAGTGCTAAGGGTCCGGGACAGATATACAATGAGCAGTTCTTC.

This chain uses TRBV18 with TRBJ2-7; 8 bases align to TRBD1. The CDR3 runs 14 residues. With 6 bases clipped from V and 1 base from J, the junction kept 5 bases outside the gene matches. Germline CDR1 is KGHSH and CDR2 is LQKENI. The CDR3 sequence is CASSSGQESYEQYF. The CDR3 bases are TGTGCCAGCTCCTCGGGACAGGAGTCCTACGAGCAGTACTTC.

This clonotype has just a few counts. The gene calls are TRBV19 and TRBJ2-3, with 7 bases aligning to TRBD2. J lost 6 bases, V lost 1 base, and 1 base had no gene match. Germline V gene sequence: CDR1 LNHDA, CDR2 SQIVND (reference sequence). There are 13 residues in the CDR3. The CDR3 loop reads CASSIVRGDTQYF. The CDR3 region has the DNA TGTGCCAGTAGTATAGTGCGGGGGGATACGCAGTATTTT.

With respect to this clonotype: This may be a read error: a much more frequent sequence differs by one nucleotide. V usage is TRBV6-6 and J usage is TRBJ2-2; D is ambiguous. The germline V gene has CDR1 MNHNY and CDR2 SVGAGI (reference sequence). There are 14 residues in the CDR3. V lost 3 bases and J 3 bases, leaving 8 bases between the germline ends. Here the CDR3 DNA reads TGTGCCAGCAGTTATAGCACAGACACCGGGGAGCTGTTTTTT. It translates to CASSYSTDTGELFF.

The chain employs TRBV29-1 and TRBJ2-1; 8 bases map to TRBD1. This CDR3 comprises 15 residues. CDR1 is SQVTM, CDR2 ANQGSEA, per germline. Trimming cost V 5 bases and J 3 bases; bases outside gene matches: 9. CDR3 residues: CSVYAGTGNYNEQFF. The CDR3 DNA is TGCAGCGTTTATGCCGGGACAGGAAACTACAATGAGCAGTTCTTC.

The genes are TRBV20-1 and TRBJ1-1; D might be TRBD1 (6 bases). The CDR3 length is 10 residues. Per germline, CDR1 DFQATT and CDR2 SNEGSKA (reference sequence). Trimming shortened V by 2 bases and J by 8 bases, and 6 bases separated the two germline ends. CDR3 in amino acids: CSARQGEAFF. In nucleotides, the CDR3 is TGCAGTGCTAGACAGGGGGAAGCTTTCTTT.

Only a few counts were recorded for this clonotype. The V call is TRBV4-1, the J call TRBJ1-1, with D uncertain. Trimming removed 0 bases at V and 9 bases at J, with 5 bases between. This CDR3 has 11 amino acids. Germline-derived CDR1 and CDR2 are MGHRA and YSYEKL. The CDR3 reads CASSQDGKAFF. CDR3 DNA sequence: TGCGCCAGCAGCCAAGATGGAAAAGCTTTCTTT.

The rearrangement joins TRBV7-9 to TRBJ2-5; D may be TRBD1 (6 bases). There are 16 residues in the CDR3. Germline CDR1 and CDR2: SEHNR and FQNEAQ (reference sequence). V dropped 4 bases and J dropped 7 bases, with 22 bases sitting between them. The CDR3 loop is CASSSPLPDSRGTQYF. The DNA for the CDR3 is TGTGCCAGCAGCTCCCCCCTTCCGGACAGCCGCGGGACCCAGTACTTC.

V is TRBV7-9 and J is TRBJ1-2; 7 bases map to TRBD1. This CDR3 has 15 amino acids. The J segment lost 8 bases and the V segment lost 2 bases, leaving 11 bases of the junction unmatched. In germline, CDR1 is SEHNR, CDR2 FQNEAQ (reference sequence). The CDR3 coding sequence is TGTGCCAGCAGCTTACTACAGGGGATTGGCCACGGCTACACCTTC. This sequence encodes CASSLLQGIGHGYTF.

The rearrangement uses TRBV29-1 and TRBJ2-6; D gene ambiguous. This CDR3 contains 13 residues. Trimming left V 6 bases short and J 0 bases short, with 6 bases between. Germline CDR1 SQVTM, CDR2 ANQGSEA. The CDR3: CSVATSGANVLTF. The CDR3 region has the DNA TGCAGCGTCGCTACCTCTGGGGCCAACGTCCTGACTTTC.

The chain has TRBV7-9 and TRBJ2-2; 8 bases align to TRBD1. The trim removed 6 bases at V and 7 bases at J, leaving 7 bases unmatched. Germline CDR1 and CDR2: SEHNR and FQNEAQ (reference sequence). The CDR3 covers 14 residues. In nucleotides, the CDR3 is TGTGCCAGCAGTAGGGCAGGGGGCATCGGGGAGCTGTTTTTT. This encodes CASSRAGGIGELFF. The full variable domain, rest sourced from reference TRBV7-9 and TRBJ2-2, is DTGVSQNPRHKITKRGQNVTFRCDPISEHNRLYWYRQTLGQGPEFLTYFQNEAQLEKSRLLSDRFSAERPKGSFSTLEIQRTEQGDSAMYLCASSRAGGIGELFFGEGSRLTVL.

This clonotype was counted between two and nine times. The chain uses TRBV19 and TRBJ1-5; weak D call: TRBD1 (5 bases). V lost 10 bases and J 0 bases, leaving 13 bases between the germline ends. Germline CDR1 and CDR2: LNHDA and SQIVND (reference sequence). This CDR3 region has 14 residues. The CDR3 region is CATETVASNQPQHF. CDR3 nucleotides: TGTGCCACCGAGACAGTGGCTAGCAATCAGCCCCAGCATTTT.

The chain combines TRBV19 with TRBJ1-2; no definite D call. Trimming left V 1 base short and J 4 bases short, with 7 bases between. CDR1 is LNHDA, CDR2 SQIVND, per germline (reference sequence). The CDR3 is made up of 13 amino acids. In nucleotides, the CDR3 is TGTGCCAGTAGTATAGCCACTTCCTATGGCTACACCTTC. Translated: CASSIATSYGYTF.

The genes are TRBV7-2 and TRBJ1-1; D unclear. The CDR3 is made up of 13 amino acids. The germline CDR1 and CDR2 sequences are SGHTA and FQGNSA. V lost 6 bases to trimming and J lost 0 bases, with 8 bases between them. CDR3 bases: TGTGCCAGCAGAGTTTCAATGAACACTGAAGCTTTCTTT. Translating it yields CASRVSMNTEAFF.

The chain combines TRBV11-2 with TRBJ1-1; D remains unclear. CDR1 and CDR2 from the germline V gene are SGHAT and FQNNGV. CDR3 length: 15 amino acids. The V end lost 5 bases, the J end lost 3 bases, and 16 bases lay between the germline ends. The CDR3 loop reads CASSPFDGSHTEAFF. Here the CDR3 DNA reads TGTGCCAGCAGCCCCTTCGACGGATCTCACACTGAAGCTTTCTTT.

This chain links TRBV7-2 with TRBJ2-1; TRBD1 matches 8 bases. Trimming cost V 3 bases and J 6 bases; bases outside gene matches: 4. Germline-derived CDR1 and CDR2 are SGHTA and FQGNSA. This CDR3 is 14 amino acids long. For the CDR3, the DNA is TGTGCCAGCAGCTTCGCGGACAGGGCCAATGAGCAGTTCTTC. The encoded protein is CASSFADRANEQFF.

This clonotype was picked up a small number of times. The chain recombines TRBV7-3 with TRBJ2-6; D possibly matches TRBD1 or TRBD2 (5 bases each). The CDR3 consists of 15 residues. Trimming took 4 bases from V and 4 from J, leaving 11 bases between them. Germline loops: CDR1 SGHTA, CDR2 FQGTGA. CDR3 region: CASSSGGVGANVLTF. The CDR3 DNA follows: TGTGCCAGCAGCTCTGGGGGAGTAGGGGCCAACGTCCTGACTTTC.

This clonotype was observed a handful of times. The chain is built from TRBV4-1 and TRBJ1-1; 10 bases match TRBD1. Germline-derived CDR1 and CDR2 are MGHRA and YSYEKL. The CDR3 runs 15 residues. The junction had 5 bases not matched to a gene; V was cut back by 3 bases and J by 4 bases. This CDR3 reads CASSQPRDRGTEAFF. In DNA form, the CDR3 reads TGCGCCAGCAGCCAGCCCCGGGACAGGGGCACTGAAGCTTTCTTT.

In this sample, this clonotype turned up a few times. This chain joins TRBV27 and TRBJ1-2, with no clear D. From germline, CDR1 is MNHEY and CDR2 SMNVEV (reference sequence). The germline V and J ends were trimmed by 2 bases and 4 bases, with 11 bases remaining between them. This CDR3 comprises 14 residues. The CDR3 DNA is TGTGCCAGCAGTTTACTCGGCGGCTCCTATGGCTACACCTTC. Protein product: CASSLLGGSYGYTF.

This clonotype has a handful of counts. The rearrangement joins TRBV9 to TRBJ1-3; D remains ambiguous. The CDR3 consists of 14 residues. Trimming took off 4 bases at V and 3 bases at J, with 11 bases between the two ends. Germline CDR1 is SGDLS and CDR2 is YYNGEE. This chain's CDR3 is CASSSRNFGNTIYF. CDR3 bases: TGTGCCAGCAGCTCTCGAAATTTTGGAAACACCATATATTTT.